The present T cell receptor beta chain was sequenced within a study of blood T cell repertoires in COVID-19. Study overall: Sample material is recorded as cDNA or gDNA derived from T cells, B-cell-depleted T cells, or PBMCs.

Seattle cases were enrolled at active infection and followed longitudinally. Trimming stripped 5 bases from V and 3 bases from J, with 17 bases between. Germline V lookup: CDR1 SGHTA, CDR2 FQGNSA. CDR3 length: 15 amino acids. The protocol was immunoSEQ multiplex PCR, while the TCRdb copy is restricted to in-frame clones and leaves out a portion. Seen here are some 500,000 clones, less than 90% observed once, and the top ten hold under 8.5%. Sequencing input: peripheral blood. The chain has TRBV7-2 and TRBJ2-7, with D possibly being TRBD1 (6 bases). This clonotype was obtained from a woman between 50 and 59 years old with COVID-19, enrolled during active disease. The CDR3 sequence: CASSRLPGQIYEQYF. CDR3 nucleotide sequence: TGTGCCAGCAGCCGGCTACCGGGACAAATCTACGAGCAGTACTTC.